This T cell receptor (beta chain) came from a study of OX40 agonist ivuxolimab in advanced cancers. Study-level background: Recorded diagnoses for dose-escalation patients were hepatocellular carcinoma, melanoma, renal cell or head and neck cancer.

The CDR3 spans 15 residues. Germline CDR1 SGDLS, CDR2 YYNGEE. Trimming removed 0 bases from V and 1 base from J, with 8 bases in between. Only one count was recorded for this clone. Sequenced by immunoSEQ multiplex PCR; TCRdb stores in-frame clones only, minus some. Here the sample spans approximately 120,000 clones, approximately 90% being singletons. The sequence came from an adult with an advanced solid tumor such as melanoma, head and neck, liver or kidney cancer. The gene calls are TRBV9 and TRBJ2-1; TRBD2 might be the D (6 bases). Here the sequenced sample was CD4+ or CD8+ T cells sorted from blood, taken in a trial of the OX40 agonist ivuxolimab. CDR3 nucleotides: TGTGCCAGCAGCGTAGGGGGACTGTCCTACAATGAGCAGTTCTTC. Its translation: CASSVGGLSYNEQFF.